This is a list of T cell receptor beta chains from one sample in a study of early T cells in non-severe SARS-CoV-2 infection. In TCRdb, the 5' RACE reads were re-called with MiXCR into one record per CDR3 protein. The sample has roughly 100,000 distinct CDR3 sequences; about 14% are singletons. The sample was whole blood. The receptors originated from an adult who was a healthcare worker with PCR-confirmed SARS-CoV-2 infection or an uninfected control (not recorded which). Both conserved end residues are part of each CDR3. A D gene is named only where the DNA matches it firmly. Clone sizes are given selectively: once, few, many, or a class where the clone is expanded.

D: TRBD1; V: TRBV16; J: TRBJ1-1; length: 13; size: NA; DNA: TGTGCCAGCAGTGACAGGGGGAACACTGAAGCTTTCTTT; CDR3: CASSDRGNTEAFF
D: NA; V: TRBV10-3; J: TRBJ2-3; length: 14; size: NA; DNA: TGTGCCATCAGTGAGTCGGTATCGGAAGATACGCAGTATTTT; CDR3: CAISESVSEDTQYF
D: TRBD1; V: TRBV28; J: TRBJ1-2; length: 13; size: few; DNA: TGTGCCAGCAGTTTAACAGGGGATTATGGCTACACCTTC; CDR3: CASSLTGDYGYTF
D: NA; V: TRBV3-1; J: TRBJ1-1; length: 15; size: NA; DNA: TGTGCCAGCAGCCAATACGGGGAGTGGTTCTCTGAAGCTTTCTTT; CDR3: CASSQYGEWFSEAFF
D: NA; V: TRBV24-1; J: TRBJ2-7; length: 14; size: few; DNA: TGTGCCACCAGTGACAAGACACGCTCCTACGAGCAGTACTTC; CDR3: CATSDKTRSYEQYF
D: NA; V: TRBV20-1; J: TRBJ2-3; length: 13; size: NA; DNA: TGCAGTGCTAGGACTAGATATACAGATACGCAGTATTTT; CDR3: CSARTRYTDTQYF
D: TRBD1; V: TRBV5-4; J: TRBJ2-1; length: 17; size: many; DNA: TGTGCCAGCAGCGGCGTCAACACAGGGGGCAGAGGCAATGAGCAGTTCTTC; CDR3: CASSGVNTGGRGNEQFF
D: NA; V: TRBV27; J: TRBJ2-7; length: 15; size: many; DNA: TGTGCCAGCAGTTCCTCGAATACAGGGATCGGCGAGCAGTACTTC; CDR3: CASSSSNTGIGEQYF
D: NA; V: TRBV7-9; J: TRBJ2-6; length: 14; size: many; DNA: TGTGCCAGCAGCTTCGCCCTTGGGGCCAACGTCCTGACTTTC; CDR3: CASSFALGANVLTF
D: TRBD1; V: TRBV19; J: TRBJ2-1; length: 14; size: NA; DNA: TGTGCCAGTAGTTCAGGACAGGGGGTCGATGAGCAGTTCTTC; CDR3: CASSSGQGVDEQFF
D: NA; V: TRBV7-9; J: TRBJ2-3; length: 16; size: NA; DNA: TGTGCCAGCAGCTCCCCCGGGACTGTTTGGTCGGATACGCAGTATTTT; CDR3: CASSSPGTVWSDTQYF
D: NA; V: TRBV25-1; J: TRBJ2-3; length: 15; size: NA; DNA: TGTGCCAGCAGTGAATGGGGCGGAGGCACAGATACGCAGTATTTT; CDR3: CASSEWGGGTDTQYF
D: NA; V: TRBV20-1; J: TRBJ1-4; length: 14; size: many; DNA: TGCAGTGCTCGGAGGGTTCCGTTTAATGAAAAACTGTTTTTT; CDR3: CSARRVPFNEKLFF
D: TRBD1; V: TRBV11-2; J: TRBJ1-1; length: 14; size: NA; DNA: TGTGCCAGCAGCTTCTCGACAGGGGTCACTGAAGCTTTCTTT; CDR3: CASSFSTGVTEAFF